Shown below are 20 T cell receptor beta chains from a single sample sequenced in a study of blood T cell repertoires in COVID-19. Assay used: immunoSEQ multiplex PCR; TCRdb lists only in-frame clones, some missing. The sample includes over 250,000 clones, 91% of them seen just once. Sequenced input: peripheral blood. All receptors derive from a person aged 18 to 35 with COVID-19, enrolled during active disease.

The chain links TRBV6-2 or TRBV6-3 to TRBJ2-3; D not resolved. Trimming removed 3 bases from V and 5 bases from J, with 6 bases in between. CDR3 length equals 12 residues. Germline V lookup: CDR1 MNHEY, CDR2 SVGEGT. CDR3 loop: CASSYFRDTQYF. In DNA form, the CDR3 reads TGTGCCAGCAGTTATTTCCGAGATACGCAGTATTTT.

This sequence joins TRBV19 and TRBJ2-3; 8 nucleotides line up with TRBD1. This CDR3 spans 16 amino acids. Germline values: CDR1 LNHDA, CDR2 SQIVND (reference sequence). The V gene end was trimmed by 5 bases and the J gene end by 2 bases; junction bases not matched to a gene: 9. CDR3 amino acids: CASSVRTGTITDTQYF. The CDR3 DNA sequence: TGTGCCAGTAGTGTACGGACAGGGACGATCACAGATACGCAGTATTTT.

The rearrangement joins TRBV27 to TRBJ1-1, with D unresolved. Trimming took 3 bases from V and 4 from J, leaving 9 bases between them. The CDR3 extends over 13 amino acids. Germline V gives CDR1 MNHEY, CDR2 SMNVEV (reference sequence). CDR3 region: CASSFQPSTEAFF. The CDR3 nucleotides read TGTGCCAGCAGTTTCCAGCCTAGCACTGAAGCTTTCTTT.

The genes are TRBV28 and TRBJ1-1; 8 bases line up with TRBD1. V gave up 5 bases and J gave up 1 base; unmatched junction bases: 3. CDR1 and CDR2 from the germline V gene are MDHEN and SYDVKM. There are 14 residues in the CDR3. The CDR3 protein is CASSHGTGNTEAFF. The CDR3 nucleotides read TGTGCCAGCAGTCATGGGACAGGGAACACTGAAGCTTTCTTT.

On this clone: A junction end diverges from the germline sequence, so it may reflect a read error. J is TRBJ2-7 and V is TRBV12-3 or TRBV12-4; D perhaps matches TRBD1 (5 bases). The CDR3 runs 11 residues. CDR3 amino acids: CASSLQGSIAF. CDR3 sequence (DNA): TGTGCCAGCAGTTTACAGGGTTCTATCGCTTTC.

A word on this clone: The sample has other DNA sequences that encode this CDR3 too. The V gene is TRBV30, the J gene TRBJ2-7; no firm D call. Germline V gene lookup returns CDR1 GTSNPN and CDR2 SVGIG (reference sequence). The CDR3 has 11 amino acids. V lost 5 bases and J lost 0, with 5 bases in between. Here the CDR3 reads CAWSLSYEQYF. The CDR3, as DNA: TGTGCCTGGTCCCTCTCCTACGAGCAGTACTTC. Full variable domain (missing parts from reference TRBV30 and TRBJ2-7): SQTIHQWPATLVQPVGSPLSLECTVEGTSNPNLYWYRQAAGRGLQLLFYSVGIGQISSEVPQNLSASRPQDRQFILSSKKLLLSDSGFYLCAWSLSYEQYFGPGTRLTVT.

A single count supports this clone. This sequence joins TRBV5-5 and TRBJ2-7; D is uncertain. Germline assignment: CDR1 SGHKS and CDR2 YYEKEE (reference sequence). The V end lost 1 base, the J end lost 1 base, and 9 bases lay between the germline ends. CDR3 length: 14 amino acids. CDR3 coding DNA: TGTGCCAGCAGCTTGACTCCGGGTTCCTACGAGCAGTACTTC. It encodes CASSLTPGSYEQYF.

The chain combines TRBV7-2 with TRBJ2-1, with D perhaps matching TRBD1 (5 bases). Looked up from germline, CDR1 is SGHTA and CDR2 is FQGNSA. CDR3 size: 13 residues. V gave up 9 bases and J gave up 4 bases, with 13 bases separating them. The CDR3 DNA follows: TGTGCCAGTACGAAGGGGCAATACAATGAGCAGTTCTTC. Translated: CASTKGQYNEQFF.

The chain has TRBV9 and TRBJ2-3; 7 bases are a match to TRBD2. V lost 0 bases and J lost 4; bases outside the gene matches: 5. The germline V gene encodes CDR1 SGDLS and CDR2 YYNGEE. The CDR3 loop spans 15 amino acids. The CDR3 DNA sequence: TGTGCCAGCAGCGTAGGCGGCGGGAGATCAGATACGCAGTATTTT. Amino acids: CASSVGGGRSDTQYF.

In this sample, this clone turned up once. One base away lies a much larger clone, so this may be a sequencing read error. This chain joins TRBV2 and TRBJ2-3; 12 nucleotides align to TRBD2. Trimming at V came to 6 bases and at J to 0 bases, leaving 1 base not matched to a gene. The CDR3 totals 15 residues. CDR1 and CDR2 (germline): SNHLY, FYNNEI. CDR3 in DNA: TGTGCCAGCAGGGGGACTAGCGGGAGCACAGATACGCAGTATTTT. Residues: CASRGTSGSTDTQYF.

The J gene is TRBJ2-2, the V gene TRBV6-1, with 7 bases matching TRBD1. Germline V gene data show CDR1 as MNHNS and CDR2 as SASEGT. Trimming removed 5 bases from V and 1 base from J; junction bases left unmatched: 1. The CDR3 has 14 residues. CDR3 loop: CASSWTGNTGELFF. In nucleotides, the CDR3 is TGTGCCAGCAGTTGGACAGGGAACACCGGGGAGCTGTTTTTT.

This sequence joins TRBV28 and TRBJ2-3; D may be TRBD2 (5 bases). Germline V lookup: CDR1 MDHEN, CDR2 SYDVKM. The CDR3 runs to 13 residues. This CDR3 reads CAVGEFGTDTQYF. The CDR3 nucleotides read TGTGCGGTTGGGGAGTTCGGCACAGATACGCAGTATTTT.

This rearrangement joins TRBV27 to TRBJ2-1, with TRBD2 identical over 7 bases. Germline CDR1 MNHEY, CDR2 SMNVEV (reference sequence). This CDR3 comprises 14 residues. With V trimmed by 5 bases and J by 6 bases, 7 bases remained unmatched. The CDR3, as DNA: TGTGCCAGCAGTAGCGGGACGGTGGGCAATGAGCAGTTCTTC. The encoded protein is CASSSGTVGNEQFF.

The rearrangement uses TRBV7-2 and TRBJ2-7; D perhaps matches TRBD1 (8 bases). The ends were cut back, 2 bases at V and 1 base at J, with 12 bases in the middle. This CDR3 region has 15 residues. Germline assignment: CDR1 SGHTA and CDR2 FQGNSA. The CDR3 DNA sequence: TGTGCCAGCAGCTTATACAGGGGGGGGTCCTACGAGCAGTACTTC. It yields the protein CASSLYRGGSYEQYF.

The V and J genes are TRBV19 and TRBJ2-2; 12 nucleotides align to TRBD2. CDR3 size: 17 residues. Losses at the gene ends were 7 bases for V and 6 bases for J; bases not matched to a gene: 12. In germline, CDR1 is LNHDA, CDR2 SQIVND (reference sequence). The CDR3 region has the DNA TGTGCCAGTACAACCCTTGGACTAGCGGGATTTTCCGGGGAGCTGTTTTTT. This encodes CASTTLGLAGFSGELFF.

This rearrangement joins TRBV5-1 to TRBJ2-7; D is perhaps TRBD1 (6 bases). Per germline, CDR1 SGHRS and CDR2 YFSETQ. The CDR3 runs to 16 residues. V lost 0 bases, J lost 4 bases, and 17 bases lay in between. Written as DNA, the CDR3 is TGCGCCAGCAGCTTGGTATCTCCAGGGGATTATTACGAGCAGTACTTC. Residues: CASSLVSPGDYYEQYF.

This chain uses TRBV30 with TRBJ1-6; tentative D call: TRBD1 (5 bases). Germline values: CDR1 GTSNPN, CDR2 SVGIG (reference sequence). V gave up 4 bases and J gave up 3 bases, with 7 bases separating them. This CDR3 contains 13 residues. The CDR3 coding sequence is TGTGCCTGGACCGGGGGCTATAATTCACCCCTCCACTTT. Translated: CAWTGGYNSPLHF.

The chain links TRBV6-5 to TRBJ2-7, with 7 bases aligning to TRBD2. Germline CDR1 MNHEY, CDR2 SVGAGI. Trimming cost V 7 bases and J 2 bases; bases outside gene matches: 11. The CDR3 loop spans 15 amino acids. Written as DNA, the CDR3 is TGTGCCAGCACCTATCGGGCTAGCGGACCCTACGAGCAGTACTTC. Residues: CASTYRASGPYEQYF.

Only one count was recorded for this clone. This rearrangement joins TRBV3-1 (or the pseudogene TRBV3-2) to TRBJ1-1; TRBD1 is a possible D gene (5 bases). The CDR3 extends over 14 amino acids. With 1 base removed from V and 6 bases from J, the gap between germline ends came to 12 bases. The germline CDR1 and CDR2 sequences are LGHDT and YNNKEL (reference sequence). CDR3 protein: CASSQVGGESEAFF. CDR3 DNA: TGTGCCAGCAGCCAAGTGGGGGGGGAGTCTGAAGCTTTCTTT.

The chain joins TRBV7-8 to TRBJ2-1, with 9 positions matching TRBD2. Unmatched junction bases numbered 5, after V lost 4 bases and J lost 4 bases. This CDR3 has 15 residues. The germline V gene has CDR1 SGHVS and CDR2 FQNEAQ. This CDR3 is CASSYTSGLYNEQFF. The CDR3 coding sequence is TGTGCCAGCAGCTATACTAGCGGGTTATACAATGAGCAGTTCTTC.